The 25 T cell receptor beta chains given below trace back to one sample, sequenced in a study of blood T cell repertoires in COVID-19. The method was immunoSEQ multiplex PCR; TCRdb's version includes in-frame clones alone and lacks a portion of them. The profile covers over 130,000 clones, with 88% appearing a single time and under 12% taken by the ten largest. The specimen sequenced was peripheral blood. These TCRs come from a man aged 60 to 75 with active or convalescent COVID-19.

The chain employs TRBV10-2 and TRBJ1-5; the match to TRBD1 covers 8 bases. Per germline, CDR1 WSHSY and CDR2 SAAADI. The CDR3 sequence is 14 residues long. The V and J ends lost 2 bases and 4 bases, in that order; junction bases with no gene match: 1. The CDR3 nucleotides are TGCGCCAGCAGTGAGCAGGGGGCGAATCAGCCCCAGCATTTT. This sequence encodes CASSEQGANQPQHF.

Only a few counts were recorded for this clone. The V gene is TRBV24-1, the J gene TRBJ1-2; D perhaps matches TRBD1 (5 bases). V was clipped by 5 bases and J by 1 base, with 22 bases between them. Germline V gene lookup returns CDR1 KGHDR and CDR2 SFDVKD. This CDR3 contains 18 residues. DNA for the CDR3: TGTGCCACCAGTGTCCCCGGGACCCCGGGGCGGGATAACTATGGCTACACCTTC. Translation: CATSVPGTPGRDNYGYTF.

The DNA for the CDR3 is TGTGCCAGCAGCCGTCGGGAGAACTATGGCTACACCTTC. This encodes CASSRRENYGYTF. The rearrangement uses TRBV3-1 (or the pseudogene TRBV3-2) and TRBJ1-2, with D unresolved. V was trimmed by 4 bases and J by 2 bases, leaving 8 bases between them. CDR1 and CDR2 from the germline V gene are LGHDT and YNNKEL (reference sequence). This CDR3 spans 13 amino acids.

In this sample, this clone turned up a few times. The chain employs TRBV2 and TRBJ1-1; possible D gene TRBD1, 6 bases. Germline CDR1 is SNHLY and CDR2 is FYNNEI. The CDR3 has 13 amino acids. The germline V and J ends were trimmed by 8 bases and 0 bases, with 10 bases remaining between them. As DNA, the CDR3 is TGTGCCAGCGGAAGGACAGTGAACACTGAAGCTTTCTTT. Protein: CASGRTVNTEAFF.

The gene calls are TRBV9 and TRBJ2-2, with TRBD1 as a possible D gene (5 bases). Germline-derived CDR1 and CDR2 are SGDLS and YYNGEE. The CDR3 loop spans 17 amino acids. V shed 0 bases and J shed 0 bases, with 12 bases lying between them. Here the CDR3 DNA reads TGTGCCAGCAGCGTAGATGGGGCAGGGCCGAACACCGGGGAGCTGTTTTTT. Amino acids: CASSVDGAGPNTGELFF.

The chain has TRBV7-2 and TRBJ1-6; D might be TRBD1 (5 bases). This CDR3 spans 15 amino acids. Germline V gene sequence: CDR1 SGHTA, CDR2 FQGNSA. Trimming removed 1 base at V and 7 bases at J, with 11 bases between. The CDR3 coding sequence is TGTGCCAGCAGCTTAGATGGGGGGGGGAATTCACCCCTCCACTTT. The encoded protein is CASSLDGGGNSPLHF.

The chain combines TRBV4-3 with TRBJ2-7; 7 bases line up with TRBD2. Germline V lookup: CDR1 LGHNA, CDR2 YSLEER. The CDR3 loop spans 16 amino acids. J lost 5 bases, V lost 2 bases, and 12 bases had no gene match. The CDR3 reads CASSQLGGTLLNEQYF. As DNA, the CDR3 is TGCGCCAGCAGCCAATTGGGGGGGACTTTGCTGAACGAGCAGTACTTC.

The CDR3: CASSWTQTEAFF. For the CDR3, the DNA is TGTGCCAGCAGTTGGACTCAGACTGAAGCTTTCTTT. The genes are TRBV12-3 or TRBV12-4 and TRBJ1-1; D unresolved. Trimming left V 4 bases short and J 5 bases short, with 8 bases between. CDR3 length: 12 amino acids.

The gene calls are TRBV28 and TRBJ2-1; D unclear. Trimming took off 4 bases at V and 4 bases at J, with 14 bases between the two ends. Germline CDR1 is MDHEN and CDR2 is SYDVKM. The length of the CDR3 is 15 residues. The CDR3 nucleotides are TGTGCCAGCAGTTCACCCGGTACGAAATACAATGAGCAGTTCTTC. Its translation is CASSSPGTKYNEQFF. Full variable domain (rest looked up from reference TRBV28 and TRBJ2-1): DVKVTQSSRYLVKRTGEKVFLECVQDMDHENMFWYRQDPGLGLRLIYFSYDVKMKEKGDIPEGYSVSREKKERFSLILESASTNQTSMYLCASSSPGTKYNEQFFGPGTRLTVL.

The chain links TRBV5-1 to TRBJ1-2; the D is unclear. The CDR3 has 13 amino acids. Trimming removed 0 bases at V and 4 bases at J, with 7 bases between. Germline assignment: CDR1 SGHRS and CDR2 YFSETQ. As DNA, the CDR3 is TGCGCCAGCAGCTTGGATGGCAGCTATGGCTACACCTTC. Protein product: CASSLDGSYGYTF.

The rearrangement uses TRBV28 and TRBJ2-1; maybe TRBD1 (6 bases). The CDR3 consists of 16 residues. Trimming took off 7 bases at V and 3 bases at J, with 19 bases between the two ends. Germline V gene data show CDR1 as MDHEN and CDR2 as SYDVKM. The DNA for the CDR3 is TGTGCCAGCAACTCAGGGGCCGGGACAAGCTACAATGAGCAGTTCTTC. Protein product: CASNSGAGTSYNEQFF. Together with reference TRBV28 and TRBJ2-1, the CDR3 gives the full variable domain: DVKVTQSSRYLVKRTGEKVFLECVQDMDHENMFWYRQDPGLGLRLIYFSYDVKMKEKGDIPEGYSVSREKKERFSLILESASTNQTSMYLCASNSGAGTSYNEQFFGPGTRLTVL.

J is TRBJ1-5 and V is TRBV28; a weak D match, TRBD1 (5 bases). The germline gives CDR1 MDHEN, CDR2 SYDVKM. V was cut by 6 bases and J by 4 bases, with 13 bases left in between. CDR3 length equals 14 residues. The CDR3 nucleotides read TGTGCCAGCAGGGCAGCAGGGTTTAATCAGCCCCAGCATTTT. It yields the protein CASRAAGFNQPQHF.

The chain's CDR3 is CASSQQPAGTTSGNTIYF. For the CDR3, the DNA is TGTGCCAGCAGCCAACAACCCGCCGGGACAACCTCTGGAAACACCATATATTTT. V gene TRBV7-6 combines with J gene TRBJ1-3, with D perhaps matching TRBD1 (6 bases). CDR3 size: 18 residues. Germline V CDR1 and CDR2: SGHVS, FNYEAQ. V lost 5 bases to trimming and J lost 0 bases, with 20 bases between them.

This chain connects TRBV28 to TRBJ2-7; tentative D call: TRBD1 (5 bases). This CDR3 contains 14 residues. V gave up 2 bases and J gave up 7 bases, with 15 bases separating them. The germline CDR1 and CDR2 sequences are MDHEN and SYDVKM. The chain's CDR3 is CASSLIGVQGEQYF. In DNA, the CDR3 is TGTGCCAGCAGTTTAATAGGGGTACAAGGTGAGCAGTACTTC. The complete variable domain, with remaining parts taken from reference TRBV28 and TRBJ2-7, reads DVKVTQSSRYLVKRTGEKVFLECVQDMDHENMFWYRQDPGLGLRLIYFSYDVKMKEKGDIPEGYSVSREKKERFSLILESASTNQTSMYLCASSLIGVQGEQYFGPGTRLTVT.

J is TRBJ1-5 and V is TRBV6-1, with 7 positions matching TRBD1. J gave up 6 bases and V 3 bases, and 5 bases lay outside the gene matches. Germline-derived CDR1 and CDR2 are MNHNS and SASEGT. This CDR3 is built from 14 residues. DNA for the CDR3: TGTGCCAGCAGTGAGGGGACAGTAAGTCAGCCCCAGCATTTT. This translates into CASSEGTVSQPQHF.

CDR3 coding DNA: TGTGCCAGCTCCCTAGTGCAGACGGGCACCGGGGAGCTGTTTTTT. Translating it yields CASSLVQTGTGELFF. The chain is built from TRBV18 and TRBJ2-2, with no clear D. V lost 6 bases and J 4 bases, leaving 15 bases between the germline ends. The length of the CDR3 is 15 residues. Germline CDR1 and CDR2: KGHSH and LQKENI.

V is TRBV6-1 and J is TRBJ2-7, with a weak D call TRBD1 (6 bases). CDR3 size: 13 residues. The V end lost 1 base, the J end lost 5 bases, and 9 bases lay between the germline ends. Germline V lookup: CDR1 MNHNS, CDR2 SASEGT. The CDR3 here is CASSEDRADEQYF. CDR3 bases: TGTGCCAGCAGTGAAGACAGGGCTGACGAGCAGTACTTC.

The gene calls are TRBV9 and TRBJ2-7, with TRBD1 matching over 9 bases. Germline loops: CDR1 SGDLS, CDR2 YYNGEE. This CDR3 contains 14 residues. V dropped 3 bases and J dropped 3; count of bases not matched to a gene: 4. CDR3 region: CASSGGQGYYEQYF. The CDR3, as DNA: TGTGCCAGCAGCGGAGGACAGGGGTACTACGAGCAGTACTTC. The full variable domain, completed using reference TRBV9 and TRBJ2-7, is DSGVTQTPKHLITATGQRVTLRCSPRSGDLSVYWYQQSLDQGLQFLIQYYNGEERAKGNILERFSAQQFPDLHSELNLSSLELGDSALYFCASSGGQGYYEQYFGPGTRLTVT.

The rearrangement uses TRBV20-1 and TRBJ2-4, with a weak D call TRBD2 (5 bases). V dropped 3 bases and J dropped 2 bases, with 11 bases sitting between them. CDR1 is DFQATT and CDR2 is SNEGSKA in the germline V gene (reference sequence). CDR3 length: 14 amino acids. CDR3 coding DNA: TGCAGTGCTAGTGAATGGGAGACCAAAAACATTCAGTACTTC. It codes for CSASEWETKNIQYF.

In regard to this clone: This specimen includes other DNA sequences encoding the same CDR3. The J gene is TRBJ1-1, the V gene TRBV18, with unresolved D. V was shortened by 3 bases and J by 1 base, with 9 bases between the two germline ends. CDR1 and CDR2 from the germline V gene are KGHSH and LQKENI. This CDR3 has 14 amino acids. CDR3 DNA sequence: TGTGCCAGCTCACCCGCCGGGAAGAACACTGAAGCTTTCTTT. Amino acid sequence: CASSPAGKNTEAFF.

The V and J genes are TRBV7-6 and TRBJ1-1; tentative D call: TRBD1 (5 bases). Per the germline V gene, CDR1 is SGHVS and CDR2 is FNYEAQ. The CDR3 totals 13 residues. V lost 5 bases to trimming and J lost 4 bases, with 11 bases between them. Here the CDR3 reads CASSLTGVTEAFF. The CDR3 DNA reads TGTGCCAGCAGCCTAACGGGGGTCACTGAAGCTTTCTTT.

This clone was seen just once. CDR3 protein: CASSVGPGQGGETQYF. Written as DNA, the CDR3 is TGTGCCAGCAGCGTAGGGCCGGGACAGGGAGGAGAGACCCAGTACTTC. The chain has TRBV9 and TRBJ2-5; 9 bases align to TRBD1. This CDR3 has 16 residues. V lost 0 bases to trimming and J lost 4 bases; unmatched junction nucleotides: 7. Germline V CDR1 and CDR2: SGDLS, YYNGEE.

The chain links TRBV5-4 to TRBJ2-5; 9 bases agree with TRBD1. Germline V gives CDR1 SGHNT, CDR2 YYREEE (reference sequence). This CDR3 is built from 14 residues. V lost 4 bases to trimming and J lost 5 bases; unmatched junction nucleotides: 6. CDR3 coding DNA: TGTGCCAGCAGCAAACAGGGGGCGCGGGAGACCCAGTACTTC. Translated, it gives CASSKQGARETQYF.

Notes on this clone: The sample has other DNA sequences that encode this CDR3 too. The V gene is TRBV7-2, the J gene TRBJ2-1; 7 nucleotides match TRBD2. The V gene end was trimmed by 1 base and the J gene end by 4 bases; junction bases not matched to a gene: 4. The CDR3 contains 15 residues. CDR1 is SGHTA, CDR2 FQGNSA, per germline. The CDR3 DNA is TGTGCCAGCAGCTTAGGGGGCGGGAGTTACAATGAGCAGTTCTTC. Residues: CASSLGGGSYNEQFF.

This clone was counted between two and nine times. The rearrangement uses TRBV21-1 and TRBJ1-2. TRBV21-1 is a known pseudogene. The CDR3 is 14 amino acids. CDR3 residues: CASSKEAANYGYTF. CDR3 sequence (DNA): TGTGCCAGCAGCAAAGAGGCGGCGAACTATGGCTACACCTTC.